This entry lists 26 T cell receptor beta chains sequenced from one sample in a study of T cell repertoires in cytomegalovirus infection. TCRdb processed the reads anew with MiXCR; each CDR3 protein has one entry. Found here are about 360,000 distinct CDR3 sequences, 15% to 20% of them singletons; the top ten hold approximately 8%. Specimen: PBMCs. These TCRs come from a human donor in good health (CMV status not recorded). Some clones in this sample may be carry-over from other donors' samples.

This clonotype was recorded a few times. V usage is TRBV24-1 and J usage is TRBJ2-5; TRBD1 or TRBD2 may be the D gene (6 bases each). Germline V lookup: CDR1 KGHDR, CDR2 SFDVKD. With 7 bases removed from V and 3 bases from J, the gap between germline ends came to 8 bases. The length of the CDR3 is 12 residues. The CDR3 sequence is CATRRGEETQYF. The DNA of the CDR3 is TGTGCCACCAGGAGGGGGGAAGAGACCCAGTACTTC.

V and J are TRBV29-1 and TRBJ1-2; no clear D gene. The CDR3 is 11 amino acids. V was pared by 3 bases and J by 6 bases, with 8 bases between. The germline V gene has CDR1 SQVTM and CDR2 ANQGSEA. Here the CDR3 DNA reads TGCAGCGTTGAGGAGGGAGATGGCTACACCTTC. Its translation is CSVEEGDGYTF.

This clonotype occurred many times. CDR3 coding DNA: TGTGCCAGCAGCTTAATGCGGCAGGGGGGGGCCGGGGAGCTGTTTTTT. It codes for CASSLMRQGGAGELFF. V gene TRBV7-2 combines with J gene TRBJ2-2; D possibly uses TRBD1 or TRBD2 (7 bases each). The CDR3 contains 16 residues. Germline CDR1 reads SGHTA; CDR2 reads FQGNSA. Trimming removed 2 bases at V and 6 bases at J, with 16 bases between.

In this sample, this clonotype turned up a few times. J is TRBJ1-1 and V is TRBV18; D possibly corresponds to TRBD1 (5 bases). V was clipped by 3 bases and J by 0 bases, with 8 bases between them. Per the germline V gene, CDR1 is KGHSH and CDR2 is LQKENI. The CDR3 extends over 14 amino acids. The CDR3 protein is CASSPRQMNTEAFF. CDR3 sequence (DNA): TGTGCCAGCTCACCCCGACAGATGAACACTGAAGCTTTCTTT.

This clonotype was found many times. The chain combines TRBV10-1 with TRBJ2-7, with 12 bases aligning to TRBD2. Trimming cost V 8 bases and J 4 bases; bases outside gene matches: 9. The CDR3 is 15 residues long. Per the germline V gene, CDR1 is WNHNN and CDR2 is SYGVQD (reference sequence). In DNA form, the CDR3 reads TGCGCCAGCGACCAGCTAGCGGGAGGGTCTTACGAGCAGTACTTC. Translation: CASDQLAGGSYEQYF.

The V gene is TRBV28, the J gene TRBJ2-7; D call uncertain. This CDR3 has 13 amino acids. The germline V gene encodes CDR1 MDHEN and CDR2 SYDVKM. The V end lost 7 bases, the J end lost 3 bases, and 13 bases lay between the germline ends. DNA for the CDR3: TGTGCCAGCACCAACGACGATTTCTACGAGCAGTACTTC. It specifies CASTNDDFYEQYF.

A few counts support this clonotype. The gene calls are TRBV19 and TRBJ2-6; TRBD1 is a possible D gene (5 bases). Germline CDR1 is LNHDA and CDR2 is SQIVND (reference sequence). CDR3 size: 15 residues. V was shortened by 5 bases and J by 17 bases, with 25 bases between the two germline ends. CDR3 bases: TGTGCCAGTAGTCCGGGCGATTCTGGGGCCAACGTTTTGACTTTC. Its protein is CASSPGDSGANVLTF. Full variable domain (outside the CDR3, taken from reference TRBV19 and TRBJ2-6): DGGITQSPKYLFRKEGQNVTLSCEQNLNHDAMYWYRQDPGQGLRLIYYSQIVNDFQKGDIAEGYSVSREKKESFPLTVTSAQKNPTAFYLCASSPGDSGANVLTFGAGSRLTVL.

Ten or more counts support this clonotype. The rearrangement joins TRBV7-2 to TRBJ1-1; TRBD1 matches 7 bases. The V and J ends lost 5 bases and 2 bases, in that order; junction bases with no gene match: 11. Germline V gives CDR1 SGHTA, CDR2 FQGNSA. This CDR3 comprises 16 residues. CDR3 amino acids: CASSPSLDRANTEAFF. DNA for the CDR3: TGTGCCAGCAGCCCAAGCCTTGACAGGGCTAACACTGAAGCTTTCTTT.

This clonotype was counted between two and nine times. This rearrangement joins TRBV29-1 to TRBJ1-1, with D possibly TRBD1 on 6 matching bases. Between the trimmed V and J ends, which lost 4 bases and 0 bases, there was a span of 12 bases. The germline gives CDR1 SQVTM, CDR2 ANQGSEA. This CDR3 has 14 residues. CDR3: CSVAPRGVNTEAFF. The CDR3, as DNA: TGCAGCGTTGCCCCGAGGGGGGTGAACACTGAAGCTTTCTTT.

The gene calls are TRBV5-4 and TRBJ1-3; D is undetermined. This CDR3 contains 14 residues. Germline V gene sequence: CDR1 SGHNT, CDR2 YYREEE (reference sequence). Trimming stripped 5 bases from V and 4 bases from J, with 13 bases between. CDR3 bases: TGTGCCAGCAGGCCAGGCGGTTCCGGAAACACCATATATTTT. The encoded protein is CASRPGGSGNTIYF.

This clonotype showed up just a few times. The genes are TRBV20-1 and TRBJ1-1; no clear D gene. The V end was cut by 1 base, the J end by 8 bases, with 5 bases between. Germline V CDR1 and CDR2: DFQATT, SNEGSKA (reference sequence). This CDR3 spans 10 amino acids. The CDR3 nucleotides are TGCAGTGCTAGAGTTCCCGAAGCTTTCTTT. This translates into CSARVPEAFF.

Many counts were recorded for this clonotype. V usage is TRBV5-8 and J usage is TRBJ2-1; 7 nucleotides align to TRBD1. Looked up from germline, CDR1 is SGHTS and CDR2 is YDEGEE. Trimming at V came to 0 bases and at J to 1 base, leaving 1 base not matched to a gene. The CDR3 spans 15 residues. Written as DNA, the CDR3 is TGTGCCAGCAGCTTGGGACAGGGATCCTACAATGAGCAGTTCTTC. This sequence encodes CASSLGQGSYNEQFF.

Turning to this clonotype: At one of its ends the junction is not consistent with the germline gene, which may arise from a read error. The V and J genes are TRBV20-1 and TRBJ2-5; 12 positions match TRBD2. Germline loops: CDR1 DFQATT, CDR2 SNEGSKA (reference sequence). The CDR3 loop spans 15 amino acids. Here the CDR3 DNA reads TGCAGTGCGACCGGACTAGCGGGAAGCCAAGACACCCAGTACTTC. It specifies CSATGLAGSQDTQYF.

The genes are TRBV24-1 and TRBJ2-1; D unresolved. The germline V gene has CDR1 KGHDR and CDR2 SFDVKD. This CDR3 has 15 amino acids. V was trimmed by 3 bases and J by 5 bases, leaving 13 bases between them. For the CDR3, the DNA is TGTGCCACCAGTGATCCATCAACTGGAGACAATGAGCAGTTCTTC. Protein sequence: CATSDPSTGDNEQFF.

The rearrangement joins TRBV29-1 to TRBJ2-5, with D unresolved. V dropped 4 bases and J dropped 2 bases, with 8 bases sitting between them. Per germline, CDR1 SQVTM and CDR2 ANQGSEA. The CDR3 covers 12 residues. The CDR3 nucleotides are TGCAGCGTTGCGGGCTCACAAGAGACCCAGTACTTC. Translated: CSVAGSQETQYF.

This clonotype was counted many times. The V call is TRBV7-2, the J call TRBJ2-5; D possibly corresponds to TRBD1 (6 bases). V lost 8 bases and J lost 0, with 10 bases in between. The CDR3 sequence is 13 residues long. Germline CDR1 reads SGHTA; CDR2 reads FQGNSA. CDR3 sequence (DNA): TGTGCCAGCGGAAGGGACAACCAAGAGACCCAGTACTTC. It is translated as CASGRDNQETQYF.

This clonotype turned up a few times. The chain is built from TRBV9 and TRBJ1-2; D ambiguous. Trimming took 4 bases from V and 4 from J, leaving 11 bases between them. CDR3 length equals 13 residues. The germline CDR1 and CDR2 sequences are SGDLS and YYNGEE. CDR3 DNA: TGTGCCAGCAGCCCCACGCCGATCTATGGCTACACCTTC. Translating it yields CASSPTPIYGYTF. Together with reference TRBV9 and TRBJ1-2, the CDR3 gives the full variable domain: DSGVTQTPKHLITATGQRVTLRCSPRSGDLSVYWYQQSLDQGLQFLIQYYNGEERAKGNILERFSAQQFPDLHSELNLSSLELGDSALYFCASSPTPIYGYTFGSGTRLTVV.

In this sample, this clonotype turned up many times. The chain uses TRBV7-9 and TRBJ2-3; 7 bases match TRBD2. J was trimmed by 2 bases and V by 2 bases; bases with no gene match: 1. Per the germline V gene, CDR1 is SEHNR and CDR2 is FQNEAQ (reference sequence). CDR3 length equals 14 residues. CDR3 DNA: TGTGCCAGCAGCTTAAGCGGGATCACAGATACGCAGTATTTT. Amino acid sequence: CASSLSGITDTQYF.

This clonotype was counted a few times. The gene calls are TRBV12-3 or TRBV12-4 and TRBJ1-6, with D possibly matching TRBD1 (5 bases). V was trimmed by 2 bases and J by 10 bases, leaving 18 bases between them. CDR3 length: 16 amino acids. CDR3 sequence reads: CASSLYLSVTGSPLHF. CDR3 nucleotide sequence: TGTGCCAGCAGTTTATATTTATCCGTTACAGGATCACCCCTCCACTTT.

This clonotype was picked up many times. The chain carries TRBV28 and TRBJ2-7; weak D call: TRBD2 (6 bases). The CDR3 runs 14 residues. Germline V gene sequence: CDR1 MDHEN, CDR2 SYDVKM. V was trimmed by 6 bases and J by 2 bases, leaving 14 bases between them. The CDR3 sequence is CASSLTRSPYEQYF. The CDR3 region has the DNA TGTGCCAGCAGCCTGACTAGATCTCCCTACGAGCAGTACTTC.

There are many counts of this clonotype. This rearrangement joins TRBV7-8 to TRBJ1-1; D gene ambiguous. V was shortened by 4 bases and J by 0 bases, with 12 bases between the two germline ends. There are 15 residues in the CDR3. Germline loops: CDR1 SGHVS, CDR2 FQNEAQ. The chain's CDR3 is CASSSPRIMNTEAFF. CDR3 in DNA: TGTGCCAGCAGCTCACCCCGGATAATGAACACTGAAGCTTTCTTT.

The chain combines TRBV4-3 with TRBJ2-3, with 12 bases matching TRBD2. Germline CDR1 LGHNA, CDR2 YSLEER. The CDR3 length is 21 residues. With V trimmed by 4 bases and J by 2 bases, 19 bases remained unmatched. This chain's CDR3 is CASSLLAGGASNNFDTDTQYF. Written as DNA, the CDR3 is TGCGCCAGCAGCCTTCTAGCGGGGGGGGCAAGCAACAATTTTGACACAGATACGCAGTATTTT.

This clonotype was detected only a few times. One end of the junction is discordant with germline, which a read error may explain. The chain combines TRBV19 with TRBJ1-5; D is possibly TRBD1 (5 bases). The germline gives CDR1 LNHDA, CDR2 SQIVND (reference sequence). The CDR3 length is 16 residues. CDR3 nucleotides: TGTGCCAGTAGTAGCACAGGAATGGACATTCTTCAGACCCAGCATTTT. Encoded protein: CASSSTGMDILQTQHF. Complete variable domain (other parts from reference TRBV19 and TRBJ1-5): DGGITQSPKYLFRKEGQNVTLSCEQNLNHDAMYWYRQDPGQGLRLIYYSQIVNDFQKGDIAEGYSVSREKKESFPLTVTSAQKNPTAFYLCASSSTGMDILQTQHFGDGTRLSIL.

V is TRBV10-3 and J is TRBJ2-3; D unresolved. This CDR3 has 14 amino acids. Looked up from germline, CDR1 is ENHRY and CDR2 is SYGVKD. V was shortened by 0 bases and J by 5 bases, with 9 bases between the two germline ends. The DNA for the CDR3 is TGTGCCATCAGTGAGTCGAAGACGAAAGATACGCAGTATTTT. Protein: CAISESKTKDTQYF.

This clonotype was seen at least ten times. V usage is TRBV7-8 and J usage is TRBJ1-5, with 9 nucleotides matching TRBD1. CDR3 length equals 15 residues. Looked up from germline, CDR1 is SGHVS and CDR2 is FQNEAQ. After removal of 5 bases from V and 3 bases from J, the junction contained 5 bases not matched to a gene. The CDR3 reads CASSKGQGVNQPQHF. In DNA form, the CDR3 reads TGTGCCAGCAGCAAGGGACAGGGTGTCAATCAGCCCCAGCATTTT. The entire variable domain, with the rest obtained from reference TRBV7-8 and TRBJ1-5, is as follows: GAGVSQSPRYKVAKRGQDVALRCDPISGHVSLFWYQQALGQGPEFLTYFQNEAQLDKSGLPSDRFFAERPEGSVSTLKIQRTQQEDSAVYLCASSKGQGVNQPQHFGDGTRLSIL.

This clonotype appeared many times. This chain joins TRBV7-6 and TRBJ2-1; possible D gene TRBD1, 5 bases. This CDR3 is built from 13 residues. Germline V gene sequence: CDR1 SGHVS, CDR2 FNYEAQ. Deletions cut 4 bases from V and 4 bases from J, with 8 bases between. As DNA, the CDR3 is TGTGCCAGCAGCTCGGACACTTACAATGAGCAGTTCTTC. Protein product: CASSSDTYNEQFF.